This T cell receptor beta chain derives from a study of breast tumors, draining lymph nodes, adjacent tissues. Study observations and caveats: Tumor TCR diversity was below lymph nodes but above nontumor tissue.

Details on this clonotype: Its specificity is unknown.

TCRdb ran MiXCR on the multiplex PCR reads and lists one entry per CDR3 protein. The table records 130,000 or so distinct CDR3 sequences, 21% of them present only once. Breast cancer patients provided tissue from their axillary draining lymph nodes. CDR1 DFQATT and CDR2 SNEGSKA come from the germline V gene (reference sequence). The CDR3 totals 16 residues. Trimming cost V 0 bases and J 2 bases, with 16 bases left between them. Sequencing was performed on axillary lymph node tissue. The chain has TRBV20-1 and TRBJ1-1, with D uncertain. This clonotype was obtained from a female donor with breast cancer. Some clones in this sample may be carry-over from other donors' samples. CDR3 DNA: TGCAGTGCTAGAGAGTCCCGGGCCAGGATTAACACTGAAGCTTTCTTT. It is translated as CSARESRARINTEAFF.